Sequencing of this T cell receptor (beta chain) was carried out in a study of human T cells and chemical hapten exposure. Study-level background: Scalp application of diphenylcyclopropenone was performed weekly in patients across the entire roughly 26-week study.

This clonotype has a count of ten or more. Single cDNA molecules in the library carried unique molecular identifiers attached during preparation. TCRdb analysed the RACE reads with MiXCR anew, one entry per CDR3 protein. The sample consists of fewer than 90,000 distinct CDR3 sequences, 6.6% of them appearing once. Time point: patch test 2, 6 weeks after DPC sensitization. Treatment reported: therapeutic diphenylcyclopropenone sensitization with weekly scalp DPC. With 3 bases removed from V and 3 bases from J, the gap between germline ends came to 7 bases. The CDR3 is 13 residues long. The material was whole blood, obtained in connection with sensitization to the hapten diphenylcyclopropenone (DPC). V usage is TRBV12-3 or TRBV12-4 and J usage is TRBJ2-3; D not certain. The receptor's source is a woman in her twenties or thirties with alopecia areata. Some clones in this sample may be carry-over from other donors' samples. CDR3 DNA: TGTGCCAGCAGTTTTAGAGGAACAGATACGCAGTATTTT. Its protein product is CASSFRGTDTQYF.